This paragraph reports one T cell receptor (beta chain). As yet, its antigen is unknown. This entry is derived from a study of graft-versus-host responses after intestinal transplantation. General observations from the study: Where graft-donor T cell macrochimerism was present, patients had high graft-versus-host to host-versus-graft clonal ratios in allografts.

Per germline, CDR1 SGHVS and CDR2 FQNEAQ. Trimming took 1 base from V and 3 from J; bases not matched to a gene: 5. The CDR3 has 16 amino acids. Produced via immunoSEQ multiplex PCR; TCRdb's table is partial and in-frame only. This table has tens of thousands of clones, 91% appearing once. The sequences come from unstimulated CD8+ T cells sorted from spleen or lymph node cells, collected before intestinal transplant. The chain couples TRBV7-8 to TRBJ2-1; 8 bases are shared with TRBD2. This TCR was recovered from a human donor who received an intestinal transplant. CDR3 protein: CASSLGLLAGYNEQFF. In DNA form, the CDR3 reads TGTGCCAGCAGCTTAGGGTTGCTAGCGGGCTACAATGAGCAGTTCTTC. Supplemented by reference TRBV7-8 and TRBJ2-1, the full variable domain reads GAGVSQSPRYKVAKRGQDVALRCDPISGHVSLFWYQQALGQGPEFLTYFQNEAQLDKSGLPSDRFFAERPEGSVSTLKIQRTQQEDSAVYLCASSLGLLAGYNEQFFGPGTRLTVL.